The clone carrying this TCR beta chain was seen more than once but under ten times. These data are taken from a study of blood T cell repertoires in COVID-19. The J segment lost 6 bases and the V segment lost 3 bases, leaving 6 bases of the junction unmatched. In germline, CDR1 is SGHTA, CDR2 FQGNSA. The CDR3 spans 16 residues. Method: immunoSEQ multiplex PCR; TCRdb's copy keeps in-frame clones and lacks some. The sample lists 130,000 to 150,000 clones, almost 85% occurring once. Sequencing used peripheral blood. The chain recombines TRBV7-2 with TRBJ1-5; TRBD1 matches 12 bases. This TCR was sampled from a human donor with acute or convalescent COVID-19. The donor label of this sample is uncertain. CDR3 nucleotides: TGTGCCAGCAGCTTTTTGGGACAGGGGGCGAGTCAGCCCCAGCATTTT. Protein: CASSFLGQGASQPQHF.